This TCR beta chain was retrieved from a study of OX40 agonist ivuxolimab in advanced cancers. The overall study: Recorded diagnoses for dose-escalation patients were hepatocellular carcinoma, melanoma, renal cell or head and neck cancer.

This CDR3 has 16 amino acids. Germline-derived CDR1 and CDR2 are SGHTA and FQGTGA. The V end was cut by 5 bases, the J end by 0 bases, with 11 bases between. Study-wide results and caveats: Partial responders receiving 0.1-3.0 mg/kg showed among the lowest clonal expansion. CD4+ and CD8+ T cells in blood underwent clonal expansion by week 6 at 0.1 to 3.0 mg/kg. Expanded peripheral T cell antigen specificity was not determined.

Points on this clone: Its antigen is unidentified.

The assay was immunoSEQ multiplex PCR, and TCRdb's table has in-frame clones only and misses some. The data contain some 65,000 clones, 87% of them singletons. The V gene is TRBV7-3, the J gene TRBJ2-6; a weak D match, TRBD1 (5 bases). Here the sequenced sample was CD4+ or CD8+ T cells sorted from blood, taken in a trial of the OX40 agonist ivuxolimab. The TCR comes from an adult with an advanced solid tumor such as melanoma, head and neck, liver or kidney cancer. Here the CDR3 reads CASSKDTTSGANVLTF. CDR3 bases: TGTGCCAGCAGCAAGGACACCACCTCTGGGGCCAACGTCCTGACTTTC.